Each of the 11 T cell receptor delta chains below was sequenced from the same sample in a study of Vδ1+ human thymocytes. Their antigens are not known. Extracted RNA was reverse transcribed into cDNA. The CDR3 regions were amplified by multiplex PCR from V-gene primers to a constant-region primer. TCRdb re-called clones from the multiplex PCR reads via CATT. The sample consists of 25,000 to 30,000 delta-chain clones, 7.4% of them appearing once. General study points: Thymic TRG and TRD repertoires appeared highly polyclonal, with Gaussian CDR3 length distributions.

What was sequenced was Vdelta1+ gamma-delta thymocytes from the thymus. The subset was: FACS-sorted CD3+ TCRalphabeta- TCRVdelta1+ TCRVdelta2- thymocytes. These receptor sequences come from a girl less than two years old who had congenital heart surgery.

This clone turned up a few times. The J gene is TRDJ1, the V gene TRDV1, with 13 nucleotides matching TRDD3. Looked up from germline, CDR1 is TSWWSYY and CDR2 is QGS. The ends lost 0 bases at V and 5 bases at J; junction bases unmatched: 15. The CDR3 covers 20 residues. The chain's CDR3 is CALGELRPSYWGIRADKLIF. The CDR3 DNA reads TGTGCTCTTGGGGAACTAAGGCCCTCCTACTGGGGGATACGGGCGGATAAACTCATCTTT.

This clone was counted only a few times. The rearrangement joins TRDV1 to TRDJ1, with 8 nucleotides matching TRDD3. Per the germline V gene, CDR1 is TSWWSYY and CDR2 is QGS. J gave up 0 bases and V 2 bases, and 14 bases lay outside the gene matches. The CDR3 has 19 amino acids. This chain's CDR3 is CALGEWSETGGYYTDKLIF. The CDR3 region has the DNA TGTGCTCTTGGGGAATGGTCCGAGACTGGGGGGTACTACACCGATAAACTCATCTTT.

Sample share makes this clone medium-sized (0.01 to 0.1%). This sample includes further DNA sequences coding for the same CDR3. This chain connects TRDV2 to TRDJ1; 9 nucleotides agree with TRDD3. In germline, CDR1 is GEAIGNYY, CDR2 EKD. CDR3 length equals 17 residues. V was pared by 1 base and J by 0 bases, with 8 bases of the junction left unmatched. Written as DNA, the CDR3 is TGTGCCTGTGACACGTCTGGGGGATCTCCGTACACCGATAAACTCATCTTT. It yields the protein CACDTSGGSPYTDKLIF.

The chain joins TRDV1 to TRDJ1; 12 bases map to TRDD3. This CDR3 is built from 28 residues. Germline CDR1 reads TSWWSYY; CDR2 reads QGS. The ends lost 2 bases at V and 0 bases at J; junction bases unmatched: 37. The CDR3: CALGEFTLFPAQRGLGDTRIPHTDKLIF. The DNA of the CDR3 is TGTGCTCTTGGGGAATTTACCCTCTTCCCGGCTCAGCGAGGGCTGGGGGATACGCGTATCCCGCACACCGATAAACTCATCTTT.

This clone appeared a few times. The chain recombines TRDV1 with TRDJ2, with TRDD2 as a possible D gene (6 bases). The CDR3 sequence is 15 residues long. Trimming cost V 0 bases and J 4 bases, with 9 bases left between them. Germline V gene sequence: CDR1 TSWWSYY, CDR2 QGS. In DNA form, the CDR3 reads TGTGCTCTTGGGGAACTGGCCTTCCCGACAGCACAACTCTTCTTT. This encodes CALGELAFPTAQLFF.

This clone came up a few times. This chain connects TRDV1 to TRDJ1; 9 nucleotides agree with TRDD3. This CDR3 region has 20 residues. The V segment lost 7 bases and the J segment 0 bases; nucleotides outside the gene matches: 21. Looked up from germline, CDR1 is TSWWSYY and CDR2 is QGS. The CDR3 nucleotides read TGTGCTCTTGTTAGGGTCCAATACTGGGGGAGATACTGGTACACCGATAAACTCATCTTT. Translated, it gives CALVRVQYWGRYWYTDKLIF.

This clone was observed a handful of times. The chain combines TRDV1 with TRDJ1; TRDD3 might be the D (5 bases). Trimming removed 4 bases at V and 0 bases at J, with 27 bases between. In germline, CDR1 is TSWWSYY, CDR2 QGS. The CDR3 extends over 20 amino acids. CDR3 sequence reads: CALGVFSWAFPLANTDKLIF. The CDR3, as DNA: TGTGCTCTTGGGGTCTTCTCCTGGGCTTTCCCACTGGCTAACACCGATAAACTCATCTTT.

The table lists this clone with a few counts. The chain recombines TRDV1 with TRDJ1, with 9 bases identical to TRDD3. The CDR3 covers 17 residues. The V segment lost 2 bases and the J segment 2 bases; nucleotides outside the gene matches: 9. Germline CDR1 is TSWWSYY and CDR2 is QGS. The CDR3 bases are TGTGCTCTTGGGGAATTTTGCGACTGGGGGAAGACCGATAAACTCATCTTT. It codes for CALGEFCDWGKTDKLIF.

In its sample, this clone was seen a few times. The rearrangement links TRDV1 to TRDJ1, with 8 bases that match TRDD3. The V and J ends lost 5 bases and 0 bases, in that order; junction bases with no gene match: 17. This CDR3 has 19 amino acids. In germline, CDR1 is TSWWSYY, CDR2 QGS. The CDR3 is CALGMLRGDIQGYTDKLIF. The CDR3 DNA reads as TGTGCTCTTGGGATGCTCCGGGGGGATATCCAGGGGTACACCGATAAACTCATCTTT.

This clone was seen a handful of times. The rearrangement joins TRDV1 to TRDJ1; D is undetermined. The V end lost 2 bases, the J end lost 0 bases, and 13 bases lay between the germline ends. This CDR3 contains 16 residues. CDR1 TSWWSYY and CDR2 QGS come from the germline V gene. The CDR3 nucleotides are TGTGCTCTTGGGGAATTACGCGGGGCTTACACCGATAAACTCATCTTT. Amino acids: CALGELRGAYTDKLIF.

The chain is built from TRDV1 and TRDJ1; maybe TRDD2 (5 bases). From germline, CDR1 is TSWWSYY and CDR2 QGS. The CDR3 totals 19 residues. V lost 3 bases to trimming and J lost 0 bases, with 23 bases between them. CDR3 region: CALGDVAYVGRPYTDKLIF. DNA for the CDR3: TGTGCTCTTGGGGACGTAGCCTACGTCGGGCGCCCATACACCGATAAACTCATCTTT.